This T cell receptor (beta chain) was captured by sequencing in a study of Ad26.COV2.S vaccination and SARS-CoV-2 variants. As for the study in general: As a participant in COV1001, the donor was in the Ad26.COV2.S trial arm. Findings and limits, study-wide: Placebo and vaccine recipients had non-spike TCR breadth that was similar.

Repertoires were generated with immunoSEQ multiplex PCR, while TCRdb's copy carries only in-frame clones and drops some. Among some 300,000 clones listed, just over 85% were seen once. As to this clone: The antigen remains unidentified.

Described treatment: some 20 received Ad26.COV2.S at low or high dose, single or two shots; about 5 received placebo; per-sample allocation not given. Sampling occurred on day 63 after the first vaccine or placebo injection. The donor's status was that of an adult aged 18-55 years in Boston. V shed 5 bases and J shed 0 bases, with 14 bases lying between them. CDR3 length: 16 amino acids. The germline V gene encodes CDR1 SGHVS and CDR2 FNYEAQ. This material consisted of peripheral blood, taken in a trial of Ad26.COV2.S vaccine versus placebo. V is TRBV7-6 and J is TRBJ1-3; no clear D. The sequence was collected from a person between 18 and 65 years old who received the Ad26.COV2.S COVID-19 vaccine or a placebo. The CDR3 coding sequence is TGTGCCAGCAGCGCCGGTCGGGGTGACTCTGGAAACACCATATATTTT. It encodes CASSAGRGDSGNTIYF.